Below, one TCR beta chain is given with its context. Reverse transcription used roughly 0.45 to 1 ug RNA and random hexamers. TCR beta CDR3 was amplified by immunoSEQ multiplex PCR. This amplification extended across 54 Vbeta and 13 Jbeta segments. TCRdb fed the immunoSEQ multiplex PCR reads into MiXCR, producing one record per CDR3 protein. The table includes 400,000 or so distinct CDR3 sequences, more than 80% detected once. The germline V gene encodes CDR1 MNHEY and CDR2 SMNVEV (reference sequence). The CDR3 consists of 14 residues. V dropped 6 bases and J dropped 3; count of bases not matched to a gene: 7. The entry originates in a study of CD8 T cells in Susac syndrome. The T cells that were sequenced for TCR beta were CD8+ and CD4+ cells from blood. TEMRA cells were FACS-enriched and CD8+ and CD4+ T cells negatively isolated.

This receptor was identified in a human donor with multiple sclerosis. Sequenced: CD8+ T cells from PBMCs. V and J are TRBV27 and TRBJ2-5, with TRBD2 identical over 7 bases. CDR3 nucleotides: TGTGCCAGCAGGCAGCTGGGGGGGGAAGAGACCCAGTACTTC. This translates into CASRQLGGEETQYF.